This is a list of T cell receptor beta chains from one sample in a study of blood T cell repertoires in COVID-19. Measured with immunoSEQ multiplex PCR; TCRdb has only the in-frame clones, and not every one. The sample holds tens of thousands of clones; 90% to 95% are singletons and the top ten take about 8.1%. Sequencing used peripheral blood. These receptors were obtained from a human donor in a cohort sampled during active COVID-19. CDR3s leave out the opening cysteine and the closing phenylalanine or tryptophan. D genes are given only for firm matches. Expanded clones get a size class; other rows say once, few or many, or leave the size out.

clone_size | j_call | d_call | v_call | cdr3_aa
- | TRBJ2-1 | TRBD2 | TRBV9 | ASSVLAGGFNEQF
- | TRBJ1-2 | - | TRBV9 | ASSPEVP
- | TRBJ2-5 | TRBD2 | TRBV27 | ASSLGLAGGQETQY
- | TRBJ1-5 | - | TRBV15 | ATSSRGGGNQPQH
- | TRBJ2-7 | TRBD2 | TRBV6-5 | ASSLSGTSYYEQY
- | TRBJ2-5 | - | TRBV5-6 | ASSWRETQY
- | TRBJ2-2 | - | TRBV11-2 | ASSFDRTRGELF
- | TRBJ2-3 | TRBD1 | TRBV10-3 | AISERDSLSADTQY
- | TRBJ2-7 | TRBD2 | TRBV27 | ASGPVSGGTYEQY
- | TRBJ1-3 | - | TRBV9 | ASSVRGAYSGNTIY
- | TRBJ1-5 | - | TRBV27 | ASARVYNQPQH
- | TRBJ2-7 | - | TRBV10-2 | ASGLSANFYEQY
once | TRBJ1-3 | TRBD1 | TRBV25-1 | ASSDLTGAGNTIY
few | TRBJ2-2 | - | TRBV5-1 | ASSLDRAGELF
once | TRBJ2-5 | TRBD2 | TRBV12-3/TRBV12-4 | ASSYGGRETQY
- | TRBJ2-3 | TRBD2 | TRBV6-5 | ASSSTSSDTQY
- | TRBJ2-2 | TRBD2 | TRBV28 | ASSLLGTSGRTSGTGELF
- | TRBJ2-1 | TRBD2 | TRBV6-6 | ASSRPGTSGYNEQF
- | TRBJ2-1 | TRBD2 | TRBV4-1 | ASSQTSGNYNEQF
- | TRBJ2-7 | - | TRBV2 | ASTGRDYEQY
- | TRBJ1-2 | - | TRBV7-9 | ASSSHYPSGYT
- | TRBJ2-6 | - | TRBV30 | AWSGHAGANVLT
- | TRBJ1-2 | - | TRBV18 | ASSPPAEYGYT
- | TRBJ2-1 | TRBD2 | TRBV7-2 | ASSLVPQGASGREQF
- | TRBJ2-6 | TRBD2 | TRBV5-1 | ASSPGTSGRSGANVLT
- | TRBJ1-4 | TRBD1 | TRBV29-1 | SVQMPGQSNEKLF
- | TRBJ2-3 | - | TRBV27 | ASSFSLRGTDTQY
- | TRBJ1-2 | - | TRBV15 | ATSKDSEIWSYT
- | TRBJ2-1 | TRBD2 | TRBV3-1/TRBV3-2 | ASSQVGLAYNEQF
- | TRBJ2-7 | TRBD2 | TRBV6-2/TRBV6-3 | ASSYWPSGGADEQY
- | TRBJ2-3 | - | TRBV19 | ASSPLIISTDTQY
- | TRBJ1-1 | - | TRBV9 | ASSVQAGADPYTEAF
few | TRBJ2-7 | TRBD1 | TRBV18 | ASSYSGTGKYEQY
- | TRBJ1-1 | TRBD1 | TRBV7-9 | ASSLWDREREAF
once | TRBJ2-3 | - | TRBV5-1 | ASSFSGSTDTQY
- | TRBJ1-3 | - | TRBV2 | ASSTEHSGNTIY
- | TRBJ1-2 | TRBD1 | TRBV5-6 | ASSTDRDRDHYGYT
- | TRBJ1-2 | - | TRBV6-5 | ASSYSGLYGYT
- | TRBJ1-3 | TRBD1 | TRBV4-1 | ASSQSTGGPRNTIY
- | TRBJ1-6 | TRBD1 | TRBV5-4 | ASSTGTGQGYNSPLH
- | TRBJ1-5 | - | TRBV6-5 | ASSYSGAASNQPQH
once | TRBJ2-5 | TRBD2 | TRBV6-2/TRBV6-3 | ASSLLAGYQETQY
- | TRBJ2-7 | - | TRBV3-1/TRBV3-2 | ASSQAQREY
- | TRBJ1-2 | TRBD1 | TRBV7-6 | ASSSIDRGTYGYT
- | TRBJ2-3 | TRBD2 | TRBV6-6 | ASSYSIRGGADTQY
- | TRBJ2-7 | - | TRBV19 | ASSIGIQAYEQY
- | TRBJ1-1 | - | TRBV5-1 | ASSGTQIMTEAF
- | TRBJ1-1 | TRBD1 | TRBV6-2/TRBV6-3 | ASSLQGHTEAF
- | TRBJ2-7 | - | TRBV7-2 | ASSLKASNEQY
- | TRBJ1-2 | TRBD1 | TRBV28 | ASSIRTGAYGYT